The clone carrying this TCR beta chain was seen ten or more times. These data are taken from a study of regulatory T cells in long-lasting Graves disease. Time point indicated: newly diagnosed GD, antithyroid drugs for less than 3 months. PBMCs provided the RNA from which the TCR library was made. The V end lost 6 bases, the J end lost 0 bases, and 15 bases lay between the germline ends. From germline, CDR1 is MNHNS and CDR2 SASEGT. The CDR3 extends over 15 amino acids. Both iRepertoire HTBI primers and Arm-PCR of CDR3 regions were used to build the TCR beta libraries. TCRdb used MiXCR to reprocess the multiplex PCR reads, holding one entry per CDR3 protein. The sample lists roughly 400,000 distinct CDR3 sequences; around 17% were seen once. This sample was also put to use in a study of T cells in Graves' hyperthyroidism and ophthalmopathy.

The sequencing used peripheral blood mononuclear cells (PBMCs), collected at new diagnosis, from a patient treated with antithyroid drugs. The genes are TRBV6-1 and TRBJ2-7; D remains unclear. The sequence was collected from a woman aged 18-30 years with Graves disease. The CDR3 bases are TGTGCCAGCAGCCTCGAAGGGTTCCCCTCCTACGAGCAGTACTTC. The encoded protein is CASSLEGFPSYEQYF.